This TCR beta chain derives from a study of blood T cells in healthy people across ages. Findings of the study overall: Not knowing donor CMV status may have confounded expanded clonotype changes.

Primed by a sample-barcoded 5' primer and a J-beta primer mix, a second PCR proceeded for 7 to 11 cycles. From the 5' RACE reads, TCRdb called clonotypes with MiXCR, one entry per CDR3 protein. The sample has 800,000 or so distinct CDR3 sequences, roughly 25% seen once; the top ten hold 3% to 4%. With respect to this clonotype: What it binds is not known.

V gave up 2 bases and J gave up 6 bases; unmatched junction bases: 3. CDR1 and CDR2 (germline): SGHTA, FQGNSA. The CDR3 sequence is 15 residues long. The same data also contributed to another study, on T cells of mothers and their children.

The sequence was collected from a boy younger than 18 in good health. The rearrangement links TRBV7-2 to TRBJ2-1; 11 positions agree with TRBD2. Sequenced material: blood. CDR3 DNA sequence: TGTGCCAGCAGCTTAACTAGCGGGAGAGTCAATGAGCAGTTCTTC. It translates to CASSLTSGRVNEQFF. The whole variable domain, filled in from reference TRBV7-2 and TRBJ2-1, reads GAGVSQSPSNKVTEKGKDVELRCDPISGHTALYWYRQSLGQGLEFLIYFQGNSAPDKSGLPSDRFSAERTGGSVSTLTIQRTQQEDSAVYLCASSLTSGRVNEQFFGPGTRLTVL.